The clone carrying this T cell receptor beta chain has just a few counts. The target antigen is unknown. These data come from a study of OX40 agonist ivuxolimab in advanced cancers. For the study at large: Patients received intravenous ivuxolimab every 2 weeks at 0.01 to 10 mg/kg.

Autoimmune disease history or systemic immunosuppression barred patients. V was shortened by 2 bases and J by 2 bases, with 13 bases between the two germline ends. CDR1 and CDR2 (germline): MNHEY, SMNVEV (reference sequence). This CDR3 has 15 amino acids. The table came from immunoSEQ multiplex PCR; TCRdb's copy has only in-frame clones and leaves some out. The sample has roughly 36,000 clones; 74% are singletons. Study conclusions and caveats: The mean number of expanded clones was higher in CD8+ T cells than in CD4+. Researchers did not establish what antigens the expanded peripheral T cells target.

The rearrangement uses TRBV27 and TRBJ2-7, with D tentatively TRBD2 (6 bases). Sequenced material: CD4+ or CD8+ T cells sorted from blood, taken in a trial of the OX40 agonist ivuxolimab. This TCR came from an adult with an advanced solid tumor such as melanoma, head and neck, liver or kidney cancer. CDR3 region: CASSLGWGVAYEQYF. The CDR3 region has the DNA TGTGCCAGCAGTTTAGGATGGGGGGTCGCCTACGAGCAGTACTTC.